This entry concerns a single TCR beta chain. It lacks a known antigen. Base qualities are missing; no much larger clone stands one base away. The protocol used for the library was the immunoSEQ multiplex PCR assay. The immuneACCESS repertoire file appears here via TCRdb, limited to in-frame rearrangements. These files lack a portion of the clones; in checked studies, under half of the deficit traces to unresolved V genes, and the cause of the others is not known. For this sample the table gives about 660,000 clones, of which 88% were detected only once. The ten biggest clones cover about 0.01% of the sample. The data were obtained in a study of shared T cell receptors in the human thymus (dated by TCRdb to the early 2020s). For the study in its entirety: The study examined how the human thymus generates shared, self-reactive T-cell receptor alpha chains.

These same data were also listed under a study on human thymus T cells. The second source states: Immunologically healthy infants undergoing open corrective cardiac surgery for congenital heart defects in Finland were used as donors. Thymus tissue was collected as surgical resects that were removed during corrective cardiac surgery. V and J gene segment usage appeared biased in both thymic and peripheral blood repertoires. According to the related research, thymic TCR repertoires were highly overlapping among unrelated individuals. TCR alpha and beta repertoires from roughly 8 infant thymus samples and a few related peripheral blood samples were characterized in the study. The cohort included a handful of male and a couple of female infants, with donor ages spanning 7 to 244 days. Thymocytes were mechanically released from the tissue and were stored as pellets of about 8.5-31 million cells at -70 degrees C. Genomic DNA was extracted from frozen cell pellets with a QIAsymphony instrument. The immunoSEQ multiplex PCR assay was used to amplify the TCRB and TCRAD loci from a standardized quantity of quality-controlled genomic DNA. The amplicons covered the V(D)J region and were long enough to include the CDR3 and to identify the V and J genes. Through the commercial immunoSEQ service, the amplicons were sequenced on an Illumina platform. Corrections for primer bias and sequencing errors followed previously described methods, while TCRAD and TCRB definitions were based on the IMGT database. Repertoires were analysed with immunoSEQ Analyzer 3.0 and VDJTools, covering basic statistics, V/J segment usage, diversity estimates, rarefaction and pairwise overlap. To estimate diversity, the Chao1, ChaoE, Efron-Thisted, Shannon and inverse Simpson indices were applied, and diversity was also estimated on datasets down-sampled to the smallest sample. For repertoire overlap, CDR3 nucleotide sequence, V gene and J gene had to match strictly, and clustering was done by Jaccard-based multidimensional scaling. On average, thymus samples yielded approximately 780,000 unique TCRB clonotypes, whereas blood samples yielded 65,000 to 100,000.

Sequences were obtained from thymocytes. This TCR was sampled from a boy younger than two with a congenital heart defect. Donor details come from another sample of the same person, matched by shared clones.

In nucleotides, the sequence is TGTGCCAGTAGTATAAGTTACCGCGGGCAGGGGGCCGGCACTGAAGCTTTCTTT. Translation gives CASSISYRGQGAGTEAFF. The sequence links TRBV19 to TRBJ1-1, and TRBD1 matches 8 of the central bases. From the cysteine through the phenylalanine, the CDR3 covers 18 amino acids. CDR3 DNA only is kept here, 54 bases in frame from base 1. V is cut back by 2 bases and J by 4 bases, with 15 bases in the junction unmatched. In the germline V gene (reference sequence), CDR1 corresponds to LNHDA and CDR2 to SQIVND. The CDR3, completed at both ends by the reference TRBV19 and TRBJ1-1 genes, gives the full variable domain DGGITQSPKYLFRKEGQNVTLSCEQNLNHDAMYWYRQDPGQGLRLIYYSQIVNDFQKGDIAEGYSVSREKKESFPLTVTSAQKNPTAFYLCASSISYRGQGAGTEAFFGQGTRLTVV.